This is a list of T cell receptor beta chains from one sample in a study of shared clonotypes between healthy human individuals. Measured with immunoSEQ multiplex PCR; TCRdb has only the in-frame clones, and not every one. The profile shows about 2 million clones, over 85% of them singletons. Sequencing was performed on naive CD8+ T cells sorted from blood. Source of these receptors: a man younger than 35 in good health. The CDR3 runs from the conserved cysteine through the conserved F or W. Fields, in order: J gene, clone size, V gene, D gene, CDR3 DNA, CDR3 protein. A D gene is named only where the DNA matches it firmly. Clone size is stated in some rows and not others, as once, few, many or a class when expanded.

j_call: TRBJ2-5
clone_size: once
v_call: TRBV4-3
d_call: -
cdr3_nt: TGCGCCAGCAGCCAAGACTGGACCCCTAGGGAGACGACCCAGTACTTC
cdr3_aa: CASSQDWTPRETTQYF

j_call: TRBJ2-7
clone_size: -
v_call: TRBV10-1
d_call: -
cdr3_nt: TGCGCCAGCAGTGCCTCCGGATCCTACGAGCAGTACTTC
cdr3_aa: CASSASGSYEQYF

j_call: TRBJ2-1
clone_size: -
v_call: TRBV11-2
d_call: -
cdr3_nt: TGTGCCAGCAGCTTACTAGGGCCCAGTGAGCAGTTCTTC
cdr3_aa: CASSLLGPSEQFF

j_call: TRBJ2-7
clone_size: once
v_call: TRBV28
d_call: -
cdr3_nt: TGTGCCAGCAGCTCCGGGACGGCTGCCTACGAGCAGTACTTC
cdr3_aa: CASSSGTAAYEQYF

j_call: TRBJ1-2
clone_size: -
v_call: TRBV6-4
d_call: -
cdr3_nt: TGTGCCAGCAGTGAGATACCCGGGCCGGATCTCGATGGCTACACCTTC
cdr3_aa: CASSEIPGPDLDGYTF

j_call: TRBJ1-1
clone_size: -
v_call: TRBV4-1
d_call: TRBD1
cdr3_nt: TGCGCCAGCAGCCAATTAAATTTGTTGGGACAGGCTGTTGAAGCTTTCTTT
cdr3_aa: CASSQLNLLGQAVEAFF

j_call: TRBJ1-1
clone_size: -
v_call: TRBV4-3
d_call: -
cdr3_nt: TGCGCCAGCAGCCAATACAGGGCGGAGAACACTGAAGCTTTCTTT
cdr3_aa: CASSQYRAENTEAFF

j_call: TRBJ2-7
clone_size: -
v_call: TRBV7-9
d_call: -
cdr3_nt: TGTGCCAGCAGCTTACCGTTCGGGCAGGGTTTGGACGAGCAGTACTTC
cdr3_aa: CASSLPFGQGLDEQYF

j_call: TRBJ1-1
clone_size: -
v_call: TRBV27
d_call: -
cdr3_nt: TGTGCCAGCAGTCCCCAACAGGGCACTGAAGCTTTCTTT
cdr3_aa: CASSPQQGTEAFF

j_call: TRBJ2-1
clone_size: -
v_call: TRBV10-2
d_call: TRBD2
cdr3_nt: TGCGCCAGCAGTGGGCGGGAGGGCCTCTATGAGCAGTTCTTC
cdr3_aa: CASSGREGLYEQFF

j_call: TRBJ2-1
clone_size: -
v_call: TRBV5-8
d_call: -
cdr3_nt: TGTGCCAGCAGCTCCATCGGGGGTAGCTCCTACAATGAGCAGTTCTTC
cdr3_aa: CASSSIGGSSYNEQFF

j_call: TRBJ2-7
clone_size: -
v_call: TRBV10-3
d_call: TRBD1
cdr3_nt: TGTGCCATCAGTGATTCGGGGACAGCCTACGAGCAGTACTTC
cdr3_aa: CAISDSGTAYEQYF

j_call: TRBJ1-1
clone_size: -
v_call: TRBV7-9
d_call: -
cdr3_nt: TGTGCCAGCAGTTTACTCGGACGGCCGAACACTGAAGCTTTCTTT
cdr3_aa: CASSLLGRPNTEAFF

j_call: TRBJ1-4
clone_size: once
v_call: TRBV18
d_call: TRBD1
cdr3_nt: TGTGCCAGCTCACCGTTACAGGACAGGGAGGAAAAACTGTTTTTT
cdr3_aa: CASSPLQDREEKLFF

j_call: TRBJ2-7
clone_size: -
v_call: TRBV6-5
d_call: -
cdr3_nt: TGTGCCAGCAGTTTCGACTCCTCCGGGACTTCCTACGAGCAGTACTTC
cdr3_aa: CASSFDSSGTSYEQYF

j_call: TRBJ1-1
clone_size: -
v_call: TRBV4-1
d_call: -
cdr3_nt: TGCGCCAGCAGCCCCGGCGGGGGGACCTCTGAAGCTTTCTTT
cdr3_aa: CASSPGGGTSEAFF

j_call: TRBJ2-2
clone_size: -
v_call: TRBV2
d_call: -
cdr3_nt: TGTGCCAGCAAGAGTGGACGATCGAACACCGGGGAGCTGTTTTTT
cdr3_aa: CASKSGRSNTGELFF

j_call: TRBJ2-7
clone_size: once
v_call: TRBV9
d_call: -
cdr3_nt: TGTGCCAGCAGCGTAGGAGGGGGGACCCCCTACGAGCAGTACTTC
cdr3_aa: CASSVGGGTPYEQYF

j_call: TRBJ2-7
clone_size: -
v_call: TRBV6-6
d_call: -
cdr3_nt: TGTGCCAGCAGTTACGGGGAGGGGGTTTTCTACGAGCAGTACTTC
cdr3_aa: CASSYGEGVFYEQYF

j_call: TRBJ1-1
clone_size: -
v_call: TRBV6-6
d_call: -
cdr3_nt: TGTGCCAGCCTAGACACCCGGGACACTGAAGCTTTCTTT
cdr3_aa: CASLDTRDTEAFF

j_call: TRBJ2-7
clone_size: once
v_call: TRBV28
d_call: -
cdr3_nt: TGTGCCAGCAGTTTAGGCATCACCTACGAGCAGTACTTC
cdr3_aa: CASSLGITYEQYF

j_call: TRBJ1-1
clone_size: -
v_call: TRBV11-2
d_call: -
cdr3_nt: TGTGCCAGCAGCTTAGGTGGAGGGCCTGAAGCTTTCTTT
cdr3_aa: CASSLGGGPEAFF

j_call: TRBJ1-2
clone_size: few
v_call: TRBV6-1
d_call: TRBD1
cdr3_nt: TGTGCCAGCAGTGAGGGCGGACAGGGCCCGTATGGCTACACCTTC
cdr3_aa: CASSEGGQGPYGYTF

j_call: TRBJ2-7
clone_size: -
v_call: TRBV7-9
d_call: -
cdr3_nt: TGTGCCAGCAGCTTAGGGTTTTATGGCGAGCAGTACTTC
cdr3_aa: CASSLGFYGEQYF

j_call: TRBJ2-7
clone_size: -
v_call: TRBV28
d_call: -
cdr3_nt: TGTGCCAGCAGTTTAATGGCGGGTACCTACGAGCAGTACTTC
cdr3_aa: CASSLMAGTYEQYF

j_call: TRBJ1-1
clone_size: -
v_call: TRBV27
d_call: -
cdr3_nt: TGTGCCAGCAGTTACTCGTTGAACACTGAAGCTTTCTTT
cdr3_aa: CASSYSLNTEAFF

j_call: TRBJ2-1
clone_size: -
v_call: TRBV14
d_call: TRBD2
cdr3_nt: TGTGCCAGCAGCGAGCTAGCGGGAGGGTTTAATGAGCAGTTCTTC
cdr3_aa: CASSELAGGFNEQFF

j_call: TRBJ2-3
clone_size: -
v_call: TRBV13
d_call: TRBD2
cdr3_nt: TGTGCCAGCAGCTTGGGGACTAGATCAGATACGCAGTATTTT
cdr3_aa: CASSLGTRSDTQYF

j_call: TRBJ2-1
clone_size: once
v_call: TRBV29-1
d_call: TRBD1
cdr3_nt: TGCAGCGTTGAAGATTCCCAGGGGGCCTACAATGAGCAGTTCTTC
cdr3_aa: CSVEDSQGAYNEQFF

j_call: TRBJ2-3
clone_size: once
v_call: TRBV18
d_call: -
cdr3_nt: TGTGCCAGCTCACCGGGGGCAGGGTCGGCAGATACGCAGTATTTT
cdr3_aa: CASSPGAGSADTQYF

j_call: TRBJ1-5
clone_size: -
v_call: TRBV28
d_call: -
cdr3_nt: TGTGCCAGCAGCCTCGATCAGCCCCAGCATTTT
cdr3_aa: CASSLDQPQHF

j_call: TRBJ1-4
clone_size: -
v_call: TRBV30
d_call: -
cdr3_nt: TGTGCCTGGAGTGTGTCTGGGGGCGAAAAACTGTTTTTT
cdr3_aa: CAWSVSGGEKLFF

j_call: TRBJ2-1
clone_size: -
v_call: TRBV5-6
d_call: TRBD2
cdr3_nt: TGTGCCAGCAGCCACCTCCCGGGACTAGTGGAGGGTGAGCAGTTCTTC
cdr3_aa: CASSHLPGLVEGEQFF

j_call: TRBJ2-7
clone_size: -
v_call: TRBV4-1
d_call: -
cdr3_nt: TGCGCCAGCAGCCAAGTCTCCCTCGGAACCTACGAGCAGTACTTC
cdr3_aa: CASSQVSLGTYEQYF

j_call: TRBJ2-4
clone_size: -
v_call: TRBV7-2
d_call: -
cdr3_nt: TGTGCCAGCAGCTCCCTAAGCTACCAGGGACCCAAAAACATTCAGTACTTC
cdr3_aa: CASSSLSYQGPKNIQYF

j_call: TRBJ2-3
clone_size: -
v_call: TRBV9
d_call: -
cdr3_nt: TGTGCCAGCAGCGTTGGGCGGGGAGATACGCAGTATTTT
cdr3_aa: CASSVGRGDTQYF

j_call: TRBJ1-1
clone_size: -
v_call: TRBV4-3
d_call: -
cdr3_nt: TGCGCCAGCAGCCAGGGAACCTCCGGGGCTCTCATGAACACTGAAGCTTTCTTT
cdr3_aa: CASSQGTSGALMNTEAFF

j_call: TRBJ2-7
clone_size: -
v_call: TRBV2
d_call: -
cdr3_nt: TGTGCCAGCAGTGTTGGAGGGAGAACTAGCCCCACCATGGAGCAGTACTTC
cdr3_aa: CASSVGGRTSPTMEQYF

j_call: TRBJ2-3
clone_size: -
v_call: TRBV30
d_call: TRBD2
cdr3_nt: TGTGCCTGGAGTGTACTAGCTAGCGGGGGGGCCACAGATACGCAGTATTTT
cdr3_aa: CAWSVLASGGATDTQYF

j_call: TRBJ1-5
clone_size: -
v_call: TRBV4-1
d_call: TRBD1
cdr3_nt: TGCGCCAGCAGCCAAGATTCTACAGGGGGCGTTCAGCCCCAGCATTTT
cdr3_aa: CASSQDSTGGVQPQHF

j_call: TRBJ2-7
clone_size: -
v_call: TRBV5-1
d_call: -
cdr3_nt: TGCGCCAGCAGCTTGGGGGGTCTGGAGCAGTACTTC
cdr3_aa: CASSLGGLEQYF

j_call: TRBJ1-4
clone_size: -
v_call: TRBV27
d_call: -
cdr3_nt: TGTGCCAGCAGTTTAGTAGGGGCTAATGAAAAACTGTTTTTT
cdr3_aa: CASSLVGANEKLFF